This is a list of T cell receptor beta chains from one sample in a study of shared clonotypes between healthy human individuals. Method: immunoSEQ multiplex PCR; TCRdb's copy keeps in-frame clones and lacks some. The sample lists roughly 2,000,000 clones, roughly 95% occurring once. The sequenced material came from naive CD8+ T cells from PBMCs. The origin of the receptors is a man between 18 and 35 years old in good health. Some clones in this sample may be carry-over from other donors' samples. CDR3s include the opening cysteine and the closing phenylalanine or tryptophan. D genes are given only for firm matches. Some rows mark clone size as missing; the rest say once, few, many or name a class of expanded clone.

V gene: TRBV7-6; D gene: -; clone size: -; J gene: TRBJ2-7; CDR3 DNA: TGTGCCAGCAGCCCTAACTCCTACGAGCAGTACTTC; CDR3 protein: CASSPNSYEQYF
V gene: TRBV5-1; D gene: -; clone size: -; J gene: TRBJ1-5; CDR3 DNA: TGCGCCAGCAGCTTGGCGGGGGCGGGCGAGCCCCAGCATTTT; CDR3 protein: CASSLAGAGEPQHF
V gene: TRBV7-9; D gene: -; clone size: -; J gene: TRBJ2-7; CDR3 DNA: TGTGCCAGCAGCTTTCCGGGAGAGCAGTACTTC; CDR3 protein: CASSFPGEQYF
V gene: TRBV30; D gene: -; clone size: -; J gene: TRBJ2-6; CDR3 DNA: TGTGCCTGGACCACAGGGTCCGGGGCCAACGTCCTGACTTTC; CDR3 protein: CAWTTGSGANVLTF
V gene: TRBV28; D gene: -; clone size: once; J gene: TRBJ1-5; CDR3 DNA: TGTGCCAGCAGTTTTGAGGGGTACAATCAGCCCCAGCATTTT; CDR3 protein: CASSFEGYNQPQHF
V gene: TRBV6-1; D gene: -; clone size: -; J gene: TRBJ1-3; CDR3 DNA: TGTGCCAGCAGTGAAGCGGAGGGGACTCTAGGAAACACCATATATTTT; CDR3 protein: CASSEAEGTLGNTIYF
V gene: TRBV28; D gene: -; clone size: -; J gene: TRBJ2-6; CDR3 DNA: TGTGCCAGCAGTAGGCAGTCCTTTGGGGCCAACGTCCTGACTTTC; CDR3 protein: CASSRQSFGANVLTF
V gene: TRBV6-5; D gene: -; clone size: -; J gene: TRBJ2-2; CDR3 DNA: TGTGCCAGCAGCATTAGTACCACCGGGGAGCTGTTTTTT; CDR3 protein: CASSISTTGELFF
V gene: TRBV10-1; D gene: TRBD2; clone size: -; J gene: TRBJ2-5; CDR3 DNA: TGCGCCACCTTAACCACCCTTGGACTAGCCATACAAGAGACCCAGTACTTC; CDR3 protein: CATLTTLGLAIQETQYF
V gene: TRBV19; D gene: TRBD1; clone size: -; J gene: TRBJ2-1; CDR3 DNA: TGTGCCAGTATGGACAGGTGGGAGCTCAATGAGCAGTTCTTC; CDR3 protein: CASMDRWELNEQFF
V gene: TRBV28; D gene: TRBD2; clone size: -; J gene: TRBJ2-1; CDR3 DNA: TGTGCCAGCAGTCAAAGAAAGACTAGCGGGAGCCGTACTTACAATGAGCAGTTCTTC; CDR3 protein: CASSQRKTSGSRTYNEQFF
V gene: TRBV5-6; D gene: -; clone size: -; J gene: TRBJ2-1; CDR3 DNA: TGTGCCAGCAGCTTCGCGTCGGGAAGAAATGAGCAGTTCTTC; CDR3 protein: CASSFASGRNEQFF
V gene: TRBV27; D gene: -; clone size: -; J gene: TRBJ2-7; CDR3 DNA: TGTGCCAGCAGGCTGAGGGGGTCCTACGAGCAGTACTTC; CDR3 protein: CASRLRGSYEQYF
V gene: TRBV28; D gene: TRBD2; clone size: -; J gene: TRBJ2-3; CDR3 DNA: TGTGCCAGCAGACTAGGGGGAGCGGGAGGGCCTTGGAGCACAGATACGCAGTATTTT; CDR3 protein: CASRLGGAGGPWSTDTQYF
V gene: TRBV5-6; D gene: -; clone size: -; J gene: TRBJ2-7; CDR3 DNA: TGTGCCAGCTCCTCCGGACGGTCACTTTACGAGCAGTACTTC; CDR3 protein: CASSSGRSLYEQYF
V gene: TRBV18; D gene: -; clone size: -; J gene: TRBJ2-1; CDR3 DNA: TGTGCCAGCTCACCGGCGGACCGGAGCTCCTACAATGAGCAGTTCTTC; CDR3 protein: CASSPADRSSYNEQFF
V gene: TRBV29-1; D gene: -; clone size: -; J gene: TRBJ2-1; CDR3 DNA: TGCAGCGTTGAAGATCTCGGGCTTGAGCAGTTCTTC; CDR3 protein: CSVEDLGLEQFF
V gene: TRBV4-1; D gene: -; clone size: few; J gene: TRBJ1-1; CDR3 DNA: TGCGCCAGCAGCCAAGGTCAGTGGGACACTGAAGCTTTCTTT; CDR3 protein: CASSQGQWDTEAFF
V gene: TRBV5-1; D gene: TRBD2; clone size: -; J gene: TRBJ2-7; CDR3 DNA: TGCGCCAGCAGCTTGCCACTAGCGGAAGGCTACGAGCAGTACTTC; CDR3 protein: CASSLPLAEGYEQYF
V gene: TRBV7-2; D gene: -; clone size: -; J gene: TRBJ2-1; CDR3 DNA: TGTGCCAGCAGCCCGGACTCCAGCTCCTACAATGAGCAGTTCTTC; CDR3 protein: CASSPDSSSYNEQFF
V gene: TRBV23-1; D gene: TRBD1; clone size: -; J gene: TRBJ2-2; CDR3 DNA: TGCGCCAGCAGTCAAACGACGGGGCCGGACAGGGAGAACACCGGGGAGCTGTTTTTT; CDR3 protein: CASSQTTGPDRENTGELFF
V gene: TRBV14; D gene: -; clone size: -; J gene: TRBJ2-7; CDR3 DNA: TGTGCCAGCAGCCCCCCAACTCAGGGGGAGGGGATCTACGAGCAGTACTTC; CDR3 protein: CASSPPTQGEGIYEQYF
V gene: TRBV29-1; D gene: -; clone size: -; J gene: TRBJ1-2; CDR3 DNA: TGCAGCGTTGAGTCGAGGAAATCGGATGGCTACACCTTC; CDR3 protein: CSVESRKSDGYTF
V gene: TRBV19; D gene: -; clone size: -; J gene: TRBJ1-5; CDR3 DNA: TGTGCCAGTAGCAAACTGACAGGAGATAGCAATCAGCCCCAGCATTTT; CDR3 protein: CASSKLTGDSNQPQHF
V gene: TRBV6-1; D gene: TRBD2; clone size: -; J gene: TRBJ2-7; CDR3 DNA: TGTGCCAGCAGACCTCCCGGGGGGATTGAGCAGTACTTC; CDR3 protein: CASRPPGGIEQYF
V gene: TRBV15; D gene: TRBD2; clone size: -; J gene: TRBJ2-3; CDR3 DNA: TGTGCCACCAGCAGAAATGAGGGAGGGAACACAGATACGCAGTATTTT; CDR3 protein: CATSRNEGGNTDTQYF
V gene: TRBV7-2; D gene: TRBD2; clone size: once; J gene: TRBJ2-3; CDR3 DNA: TGTGCCAGCAGCTTAGCTCGGGGGGGGCTAAATACGCAGTATTTT; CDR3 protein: CASSLARGGLNTQYF
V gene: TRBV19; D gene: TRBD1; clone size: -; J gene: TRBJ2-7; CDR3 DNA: TGTGCCAGTAGTTCGACAGGGGGTACCTACGAGCAGTACTTC; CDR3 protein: CASSSTGGTYEQYF
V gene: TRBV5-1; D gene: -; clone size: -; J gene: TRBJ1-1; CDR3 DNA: TGCGCCAGCAGCTTGGCCCATAACACTGAAGCTTTCTTT; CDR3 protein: CASSLAHNTEAFF
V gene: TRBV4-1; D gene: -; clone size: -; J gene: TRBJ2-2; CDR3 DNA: TGCGCCAGCAGCCAAGTTAGGTCGGCCGGGGAGCTGTTTTTT; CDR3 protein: CASSQVRSAGELFF
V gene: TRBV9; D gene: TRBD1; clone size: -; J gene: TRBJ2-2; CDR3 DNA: TGTGCCAGCAGCGTAGTAGGGACAGGGAACACCGGGGAGCTGTTTTTT; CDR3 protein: CASSVVGTGNTGELFF
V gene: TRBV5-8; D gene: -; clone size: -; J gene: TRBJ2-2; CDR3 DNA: TGTGCCAGCAGCTTGGAGCAGGGGTTCGGGGAGCTGTTTTTT; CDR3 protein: CASSLEQGFGELFF
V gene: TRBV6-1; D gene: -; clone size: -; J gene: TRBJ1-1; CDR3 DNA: TGTGCCAGCAGTGACCTGGGGACGGCCCTGAACACTGAAGCTTTCTTT; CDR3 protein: CASSDLGTALNTEAFF
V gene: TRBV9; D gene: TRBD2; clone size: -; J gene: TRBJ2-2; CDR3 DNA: TGTGCCAGCAGCGCTTCTAGCGGGAGGGCCTCCGGGGAGCTGTTTTTT; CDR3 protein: CASSASSGRASGELFF
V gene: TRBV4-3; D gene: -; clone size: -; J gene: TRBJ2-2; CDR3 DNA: TGCGCCAGCAGCCAAGATCAATTATGGGCGGGGTACACCGGGGAGCTGTTTTTT; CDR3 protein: CASSQDQLWAGYTGELFF
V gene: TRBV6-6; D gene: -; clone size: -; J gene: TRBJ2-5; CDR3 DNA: TGTGCCAGCAGTTACTCGTCACTAGCTGAGACCCAGTACTTC; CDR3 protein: CASSYSSLAETQYF
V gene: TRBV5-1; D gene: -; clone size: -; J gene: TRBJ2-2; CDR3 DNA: TGCGCCAGCAGCCCCTATGTGACCCCGGCCACCGGGGAGCTGTTTTTT; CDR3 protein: CASSPYVTPATGELFF
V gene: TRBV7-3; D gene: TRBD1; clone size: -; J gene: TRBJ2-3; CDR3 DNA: TGTGCCAGCAGCTTAACCTACCTGGGCCAGGGGGCCACAGATACGCAGTATTTT; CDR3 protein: CASSLTYLGQGATDTQYF
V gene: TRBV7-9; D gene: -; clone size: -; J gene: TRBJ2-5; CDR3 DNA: TGTGCCAGCAGCCTCAGGGTGGAGGAGACCCAGTACTTC; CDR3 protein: CASSLRVEETQYF
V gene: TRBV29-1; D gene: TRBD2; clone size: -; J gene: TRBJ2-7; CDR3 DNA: TGCAGCGTTCTCAGCGGGGGGCGGTACGAGCAGTACTTC; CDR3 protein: CSVLSGGRYEQYF
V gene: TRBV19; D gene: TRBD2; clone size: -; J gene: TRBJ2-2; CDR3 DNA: TGTGCCAGTAGGATACTAGCGGGAGGAATCACCGGGGAGCTGTTTTTT; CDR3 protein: CASRILAGGITGELFF
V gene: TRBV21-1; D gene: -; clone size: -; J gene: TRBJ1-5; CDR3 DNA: TGTGCCAGCAGGAGTCTGGACCGGGACGTTAGCAATCAGCCCCAGCATTTT; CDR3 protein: CASRSLDRDVSNQPQHF
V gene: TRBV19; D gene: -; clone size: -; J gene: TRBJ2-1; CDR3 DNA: TGTGCCAGTAGTATCTGGCTCCCCGGGGATGAGCAGTTCTTC; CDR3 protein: CASSIWLPGDEQFF
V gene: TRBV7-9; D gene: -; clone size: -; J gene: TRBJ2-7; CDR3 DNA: TGTGCCAGCAGCACACCAACCCGGTACGAGCAGTACTTC; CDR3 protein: CASSTPTRYEQYF
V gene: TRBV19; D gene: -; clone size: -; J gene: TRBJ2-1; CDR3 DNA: TGTGCCAGTAGTGCGCTCCGAGCGGAGCAGTTCTTC; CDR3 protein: CASSALRAEQFF
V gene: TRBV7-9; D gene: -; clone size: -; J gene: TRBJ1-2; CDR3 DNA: TGTGCCAGCACACAGGGACGGGTGTTTGGCTACACCTTC; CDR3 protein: CASTQGRVFGYTF
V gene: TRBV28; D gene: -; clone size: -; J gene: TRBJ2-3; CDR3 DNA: TGTGCCAGCAGTTTTGTGGGAGGTACAGATACGCAGTATTTT; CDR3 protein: CASSFVGGTDTQYF
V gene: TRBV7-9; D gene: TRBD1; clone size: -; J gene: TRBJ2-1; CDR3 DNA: TGTGCCAGCAGCTCGAGCCTTCCGGGACAGATGGTTGGCAGGTTCTTC; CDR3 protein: CASSSSLPGQMVGRFF
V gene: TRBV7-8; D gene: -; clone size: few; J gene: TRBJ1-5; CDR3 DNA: TGTGCCAGCAGCTTAGTCTCGGGGGGTCAGCCCCAGCATTTT; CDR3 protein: CASSLVSGGQPQHF
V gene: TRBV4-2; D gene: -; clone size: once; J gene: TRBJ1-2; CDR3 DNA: TGTGCCAGCAGCCAACCGGCCAGTAACTATGGCTACACCTTC; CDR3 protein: CASSQPASNYGYTF
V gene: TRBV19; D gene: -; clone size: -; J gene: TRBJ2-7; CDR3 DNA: TGTGCCAGTAGGGACAGATTCGGCGACGAGCAGTACTTC; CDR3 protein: CASRDRFGDEQYF
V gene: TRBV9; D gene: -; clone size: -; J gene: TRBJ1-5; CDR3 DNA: TGTGCCAGCAGCGTAGATTTGGGGCCTCAGCCCCAGCATTTT; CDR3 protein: CASSVDLGPQPQHF
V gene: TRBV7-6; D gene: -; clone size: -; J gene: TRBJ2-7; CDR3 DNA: TGTGCCAGCAGCTTATCTGCAGGGGCACTCCACGAGCAGTACTTC; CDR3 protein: CASSLSAGALHEQYF
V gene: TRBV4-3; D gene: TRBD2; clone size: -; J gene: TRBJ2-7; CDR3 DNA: TGCGCCAGCAGCCAAGATGTAGGACTAGTCGTCTACGAGCAGTACTTC; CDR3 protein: CASSQDVGLVVYEQYF
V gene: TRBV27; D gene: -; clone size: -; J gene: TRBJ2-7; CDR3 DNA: TGTGCCAGCAGTCTCGGGGGAGCCCGCTCCTACGAGCAGTACTTC; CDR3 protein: CASSLGGARSYEQYF
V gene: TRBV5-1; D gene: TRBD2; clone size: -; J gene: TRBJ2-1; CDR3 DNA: TGCGCCAGCAGCTTAGAAGGGACTAGCGGGGAAGCCAATGAGCAGTTCTTC; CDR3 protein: CASSLEGTSGEANEQFF
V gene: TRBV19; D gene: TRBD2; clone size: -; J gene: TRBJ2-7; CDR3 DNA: TGTGCCAGTAGTATCTTTGCGGGAGTGCTTTACGAGCAGTACTTC; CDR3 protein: CASSIFAGVLYEQYF
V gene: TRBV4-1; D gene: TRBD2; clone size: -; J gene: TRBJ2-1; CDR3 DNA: TGCGCCAGCAGCCAACGTCTGGCGGGGGGAGGCTATGAGCAGTTCTTC; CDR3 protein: CASSQRLAGGGYEQFF